This T cell receptor beta chain originates from a study of cytomegalovirus exposure and HLA in healthy donors. Background on the study: In a previous analysis, more than 90 million unique TCR beta sequences were found from about 179 million T cells.

Primers included in the PCR were 60 Vbeta and 13 Jbeta primers. Authors' analysis steps: Among the unique TCR beta chains that a later analysis counted, about 84 million in all, roughly 9.9 million were shared. Repertoires were generated with immunoSEQ multiplex PCR, while TCRdb's copy carries only in-frame clones and drops some. V and J calls and clone size are given by that table; D and trimming were obtained from the DNA. Of more than 140,000 clones listed, 55% to 70% are singletons. Trimming removed 8 bases from V and 0 bases from J; junction bases left unmatched: 6. The CDR3 consists of 16 residues. The germline V gene has CDR1 LNHNV and CDR2 YYDKDF (reference sequence). To note about this clone: As yet, its antigen is unknown.

The study, taken as a whole, reports: Excluded were some V segments that proved indistinguishable, including TRBV6-2 and TRBV6-3.

The TCR was taken from a woman in her twenties or thirties in good health and CMV-seropositive. This rearrangement joins TRBV15 to TRBJ2-6; 8 bases fit TRBD1. Sequencing was done on a sample of PBMCs. The CDR3 loop reads CATHRDRPSGANVLTF. The CDR3 DNA sequence: TGTGCCACCCACCGGGACAGGCCCTCTGGGGCCAACGTCCTGACTTTC.